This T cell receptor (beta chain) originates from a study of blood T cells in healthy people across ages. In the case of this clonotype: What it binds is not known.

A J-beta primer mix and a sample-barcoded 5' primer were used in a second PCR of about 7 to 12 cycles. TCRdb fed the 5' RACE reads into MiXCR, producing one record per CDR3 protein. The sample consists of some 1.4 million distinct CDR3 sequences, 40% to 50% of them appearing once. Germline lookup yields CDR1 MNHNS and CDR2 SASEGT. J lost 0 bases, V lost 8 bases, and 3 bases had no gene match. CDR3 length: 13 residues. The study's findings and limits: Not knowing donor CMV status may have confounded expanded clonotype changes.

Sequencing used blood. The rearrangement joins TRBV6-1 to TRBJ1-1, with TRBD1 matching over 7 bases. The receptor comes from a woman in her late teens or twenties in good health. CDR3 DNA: TGTGCCAGCCAGGGACAGATGAACACTGAAGCTTTCTTT. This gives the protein CASQGQMNTEAFF.